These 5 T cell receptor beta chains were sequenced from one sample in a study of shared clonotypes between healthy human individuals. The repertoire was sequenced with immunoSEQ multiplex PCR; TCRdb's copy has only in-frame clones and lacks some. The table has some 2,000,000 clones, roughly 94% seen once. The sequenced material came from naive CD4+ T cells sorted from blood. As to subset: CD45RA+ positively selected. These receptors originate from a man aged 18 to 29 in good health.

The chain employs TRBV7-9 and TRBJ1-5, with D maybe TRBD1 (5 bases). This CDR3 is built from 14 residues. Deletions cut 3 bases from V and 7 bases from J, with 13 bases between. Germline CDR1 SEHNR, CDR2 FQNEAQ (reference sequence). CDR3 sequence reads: CASSFGPGEQPQHF. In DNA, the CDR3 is TGTGCCAGCAGCTTTGGACCGGGGGAACAGCCCCAGCATTTT.

The CDR3 region has the DNA TGTGCCAGCAGTTACCACGACAGGGTTGAAAAACTGTTTTTT. As protein: CASSYHDRVEKLFF. V and J are TRBV6-6 and TRBJ1-4; 7 bases match TRBD1. CDR1 and CDR2 from the germline V gene are MNHNY and SVGAGI (reference sequence). The CDR3 length is 14 residues. Unmatched junction bases numbered 4, after V lost 2 bases and J lost 7 bases.

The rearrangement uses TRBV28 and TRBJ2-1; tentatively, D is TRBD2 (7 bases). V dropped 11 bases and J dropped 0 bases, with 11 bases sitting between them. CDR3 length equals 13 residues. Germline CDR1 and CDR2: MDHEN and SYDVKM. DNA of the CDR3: TGTGCCGCGGGGGCCCTCTCCTACAATGAGCAGTTCTTC. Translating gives CAAGALSYNEQFF.

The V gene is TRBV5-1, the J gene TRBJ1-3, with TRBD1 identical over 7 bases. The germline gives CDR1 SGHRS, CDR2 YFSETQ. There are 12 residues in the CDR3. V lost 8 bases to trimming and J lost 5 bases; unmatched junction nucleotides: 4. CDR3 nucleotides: TGCGCCAGGGAGGACAGGCGAAACACCATATATTTT. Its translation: CAREDRRNTIYF. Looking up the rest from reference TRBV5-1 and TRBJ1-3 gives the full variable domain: KAGVTQTPRYLIKTRGQQVTLSCSPISGHRSVSWYQQTPGQGLQFLFEYFSETQRNKGNFPGRFSGRQFSNSRSEMNVSTLELGDSALYLCAREDRRNTIYFGEGSWLTVV.

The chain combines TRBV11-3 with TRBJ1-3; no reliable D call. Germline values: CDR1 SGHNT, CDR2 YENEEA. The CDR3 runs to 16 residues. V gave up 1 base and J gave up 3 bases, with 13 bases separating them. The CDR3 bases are TGTGCCAGCAGCTTAGCTCCAACGGAAGTTGGAAACACCATATATTTT. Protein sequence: CASSLAPTEVGNTIYF.